This T cell receptor (beta chain) was obtained from a study of monozygotic twins with inflammatory bowel disease. In the case of this clonotype: As yet, its antigen is unknown.

Reprocessing the 5' RACE reads, TCRdb reports a single entry for every CDR3 protein and omits DNA. This sample lists about 110,000 distinct CDR3 sequences; its ten largest clones have over 10%. General study findings and limits: Compared with healthy twins, IBD patients shared fewer clonotypes with others, especially with disease activity.

Germline CDR1 MDHEN, CDR2 SYDVKM. The CDR3 is 16 amino acids. Material for sequencing was blood. This TCR derives from a human donor with ulcerative colitis or Crohn's disease, or a healthy co-twin of an affected twin (not recorded which). V is TRBV28 and J is TRBJ2-7; TCRdb outputs TRBD1, but without DNA this stays unchecked. The CDR3 loop reads CASSPYGQGSNHQQYF.